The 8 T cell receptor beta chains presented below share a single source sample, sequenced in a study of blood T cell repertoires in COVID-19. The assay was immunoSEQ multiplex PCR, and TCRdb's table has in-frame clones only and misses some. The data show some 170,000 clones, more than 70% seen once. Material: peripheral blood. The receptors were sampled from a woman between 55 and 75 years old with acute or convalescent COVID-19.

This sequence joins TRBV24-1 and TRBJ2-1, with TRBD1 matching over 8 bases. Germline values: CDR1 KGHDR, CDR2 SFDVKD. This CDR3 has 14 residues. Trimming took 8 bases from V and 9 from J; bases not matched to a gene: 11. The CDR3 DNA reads TGTGCCACCAAAGGACAGGGAGTTTCCGGTGAGCAGTTCTTC. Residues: CATKGQGVSGEQFF.

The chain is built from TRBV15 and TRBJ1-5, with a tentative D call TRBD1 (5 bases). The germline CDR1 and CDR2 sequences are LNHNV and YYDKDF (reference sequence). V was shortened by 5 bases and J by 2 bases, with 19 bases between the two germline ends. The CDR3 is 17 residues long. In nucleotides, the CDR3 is TGTGCCACCAGCGGAGCCGCGGGGGGAACGGGCAATCAGCCCCAGCATTTT. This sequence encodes CATSGAAGGTGNQPQHF.

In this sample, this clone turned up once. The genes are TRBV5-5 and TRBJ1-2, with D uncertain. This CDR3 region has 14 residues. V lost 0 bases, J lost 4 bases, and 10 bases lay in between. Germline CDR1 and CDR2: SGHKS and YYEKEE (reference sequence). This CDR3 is CASSLADSFYGYTF. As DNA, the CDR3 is TGTGCCAGCAGCTTGGCGGACTCTTTCTATGGCTACACCTTC. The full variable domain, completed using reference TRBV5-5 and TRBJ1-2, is DAGVTQSPTHLIKTRGQQVTLRCSPISGHKSVSWYQQVLGQGPQFIFQYYEKEERGRGNFPDRFSARQFPNYSSELNVNALLLGDSALYLCASSLADSFYGYTFGSGTRLTVV.

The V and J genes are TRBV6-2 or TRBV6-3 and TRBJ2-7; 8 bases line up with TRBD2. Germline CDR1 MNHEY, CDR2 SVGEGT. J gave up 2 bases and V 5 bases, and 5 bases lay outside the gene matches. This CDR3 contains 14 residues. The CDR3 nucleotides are TGTGCCAGCAGTCGTAGCGGGACGACCTACGAGCAGTACGTC. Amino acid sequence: CASSRSGTTYEQYV.

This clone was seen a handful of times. The CDR3 loop is CASSLGVSGGYTF. DNA for the CDR3: TGTGCCAGCAGTCTCGGGGTATCGGGAGGCTACACCTTC. V gene TRBV2 combines with J gene TRBJ1-2; D gene uncertain. V was trimmed by 5 bases and J by 8 bases, leaving 15 bases between them. The germline CDR1 and CDR2 sequences are SNHLY and FYNNEI. This CDR3 comprises 13 residues.

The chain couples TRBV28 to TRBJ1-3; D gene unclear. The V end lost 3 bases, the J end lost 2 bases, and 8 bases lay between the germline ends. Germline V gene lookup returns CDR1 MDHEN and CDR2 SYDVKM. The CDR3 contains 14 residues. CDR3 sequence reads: CASSFPSAGNTIYF. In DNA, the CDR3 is TGTGCCAGCAGTTTCCCCTCGGCTGGAAACACCATATATTTT.

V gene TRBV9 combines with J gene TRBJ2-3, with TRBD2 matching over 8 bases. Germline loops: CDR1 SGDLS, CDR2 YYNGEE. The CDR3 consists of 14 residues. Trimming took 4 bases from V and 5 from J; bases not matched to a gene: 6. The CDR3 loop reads CASSTGTRQDTQYF. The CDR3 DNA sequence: TGTGCCAGCAGCACCGGGACTAGACAAGATACGCAGTATTTT.

CDR3 in amino acids: CASSEARGGAHGYTF. The CDR3 nucleotides are TGTGCCAGCAGTGAAGCGCGAGGGGGGGCTCATGGCTACACCTTC. The rearrangement uses TRBV2 and TRBJ1-2, with D maybe TRBD1 (6 bases). Germline CDR1 reads SNHLY; CDR2 reads FYNNEI. The V gene lost 0 bases and the J gene lost 6 bases, with 14 bases spanning the gap. The CDR3 has 15 amino acids.